Listed below are T cell receptor beta chains from one sample, sequenced in a study of T cells in Graves' hyperthyroidism and ophthalmopathy. TCRdb re-analysed the multiplex PCR reads in MiXCR, keeping a single row per CDR3 protein. The repertoire holds 600,000 to 700,000 distinct CDR3 sequences, about 45% seen once, with 7% to 7.5% in the top ten. What was sequenced was peripheral blood or thyroid tissue (not recorded which). These receptors originate from an adult man with Graves' disease, either hyperthyroidism or ophthalmopathy (not recorded which). The CDR3 runs from the conserved cysteine through the conserved F or W. The D gene is left open where the match is weak. Size tells how often a clone was seen (once, few, many) or the class of an expanded clone, and some rows leave it out.

>TRBV19|NA|few|TRBJ1-2
CATQGFYGYTF
TGTGCCACCCAGGGATTCTATGGCTACACCTTC
>TRBV24-1|TRBD1|NA|TRBJ1-3
CATSDSGTENTIYF
TGTGCCACCAGTGATTCCGGGACAGAGAACACCATATATTTT
>TRBV15|NA|NA|TRBJ2-7
CATSREQYF
TGTGCCACCAGCAGAGAGCAGTACTTC
>TRBV5-1|NA|few|TRBJ2-7
CASSLVNARAYEQYF
TGTGCCAGCAGCCTAGTGAACGCCAGAGCCTACGAGCAGTACTTC
>TRBV2|NA|few|TRBJ1-4
CASITGGGNEKLFF
TGTGCCAGCATTACGGGGGGTGGTAATGAAAAACTGTTTTTT
>TRBV10-3|NA|NA|TRBJ1-6
CAIGGSGGESPLHF
TGTGCCATCGGGGGGAGTGGCGGCGAATCACCCCTCCACTTT
>TRBV7-2|NA|NA|TRBJ2-7
CTSSLGRYEQYF
TGTACCAGCAGCTTAGGCAGATACGAGCAGTACTTC
>TRBV19|NA|few|TRBJ2-7
CASSSRDSRTYEQYF
TGTGCCAGTAGTTCGCGGGACAGCCGAACCTACGAGCAGTACTTC
>TRBV2|TRBD1|many|TRBJ1-2
CASSLSTGAYGYTF
TGTGCCAGCAGTCTCTCGACAGGGGCCTATGGCTACACCTTC
>TRBV15|NA|NA|TRBJ1-1
CATSSPDTSNTEAFF
TGTGCCACCAGCAGCCCGGACACTAGTAACACTGAAGCTTTCTTT
>TRBV7-9|NA|many|TRBJ1-2
CASSLAGDPNYGYTF
TGTGCCAGCAGCTTAGCAGGGGATCCTAACTATGGCTACACCTTC
>TRBV10-2|TRBD1|NA|TRBJ1-1
CASSYGDREEAFF
TGTGCCAGCAGTTACGGGGACAGAGAAGAAGCTTTCTTT
>TRBV7-2|TRBD1|NA|TRBJ1-5
CASSVIGTGKNQPQHF
TGTGCCAGCAGCGTTATCGGGACAGGGAAAAATCAGCCCCAGCATTTT
>TRBV4-1|TRBD1|many|TRBJ1-1
CASSQDRVANTEAFF
TGCGCCAGCAGCCAGGACAGGGTAGCGAACACTGAAGCTTTCTTT
>TRBV7-6|NA|many|TRBJ2-7
CASSFLEASREQYF
TGTGCCAGCAGCTTTTTGGAGGCTAGCCGCGAGCAGTACTTC
>TRBV7-2|NA|many|TRBJ1-6
CASSSSINSPLHF
TGTGCCAGCAGCTCGTCCATTAATTCACCCCTCCACTTT
>TRBV12-5|NA|NA|TRBJ2-7
CASPGTGSRYEQYF
TGTGCTAGTCCTGGGACGGGGTCGCGGTACGAGCAGTACTTC
>TRBV12-3/TRBV12-4|NA|few|TRBJ1-2
CASSLSFDKGHGYTF
TGTGCCAGCAGCCTCAGTTTTGACAAGGGGCATGGCTACACCTTC
>TRBV7-9|NA|NA|TRBJ1-3
CASTPGGNTIYF
TGTGCCAGCACCCCGGGTGGGAACACCATATATTTT
>TRBV12-3/TRBV12-4|NA|few|TRBJ1-1
CASSEGRANTEAFF
TGTGCCAGCAGTGAGGGACGGGCAAACACTGAAGCTTTCTTT
>TRBV20-1|TRBD1|once|TRBJ1-5
CSAVRDRTDQPQHF
TGCAGTGCCGTACGGGACAGAACAGATCAGCCCCAGCATTTT
>TRBV7-8|NA|many|TRBJ1-5
CASSPVGNQPQHF
TGTGCCAGCAGCCCAGTGGGGAATCAGCCCCAGCATTTT
>TRBV7-9|TRBD1|NA|TRBJ2-5
CASSRDRAAQETQYF
TGTGCCAGCAGCCGGGACAGGGCAGCGCAAGAGACCCAGTACTTC
>TRBV9|TRBD1|NA|TRBJ1-2
CATSDSTGGYGYTF
TGTGCCACCAGTGATTCTACAGGGGGCTATGGCTACACCTTC
>TRBV20-1|TRBD1|NA|TRBJ1-1
CSAREPTGRRDTEAFF
TGCAGTGCTAGAGAACCGACAGGGAGGCGGGACACTGAAGCTTTCTTT
>TRBV11-2|NA|few|TRBJ1-5
CASSLTALQPQHF
TGTGCCAGCAGCTTGACAGCTCTCCAGCCCCAGCATTTT
>TRBV19|NA|few|TRBJ1-4
CASTRVGRPNEKLFF
TGTGCCAGTACCCGTGTGGGTAGGCCTAATGAAAAACTGTTTTTT
>TRBV7-8|NA|many|TRBJ2-7
CASKSGPAVEQYF
TGTGCCAGCAAGTCCGGCCCAGCTGTGGAGCAGTACTTC
>TRBV29-1|NA|many|TRBJ1-3
CSVGGASGNTIYF
TGCAGCGTTGGCGGCGCTTCTGGAAACACCATATATTTT
>TRBV20-1|NA|NA|TRBJ1-1
CSASKPGRRGMNTEAFF
TGCAGTGCTTCGAAGCCGGGGAGGCGAGGTATGAACACTGAAGCTTTCTTT
>TRBV15|NA|many|TRBJ2-7
CATSRGAYEQYF
TGTGCCACCAGCAGAGGGGCCTACGAGCAGTACTTC
>TRBV7-6|TRBD2|many|TRBJ2-2
CASSLGASGGLNTGELFF
TGTGCCAGCAGCTTAGGGGCTAGCGGGGGCCTGAACACCGGGGAGCTGTTTTTT
>TRBV5-1|NA|many|TRBJ1-1
CASSRGERAFF
TGCGCCAGCAGCCGGGGAGAACGAGCTTTCTTT
>TRBV6-5|TRBD1|many|TRBJ1-2
CASSHRQGEGYTF
TGTGCCAGCAGTCATCGACAGGGCGAGGGCTACACCTTC
>TRBV20-1|NA|few|TRBJ1-6
CSARTGRPYSPLHF
TGCAGTGCTAGGACGGGACGCCCGTATTCACCCCTCCACTTT
>TRBV7-9|TRBD1|once|TRBJ1-2
CASSLDRGLGKGYTF
TGTGCCAGCAGCCTAGACAGGGGGCTGGGGAAAGGCTACACCTTC